This TCR beta chain came from a study of cytomegalovirus exposure and HLA in healthy donors. General study findings and limits: Links to common viral pathogens appeared, in a later analysis, for several of the most significant clusters. Later work found that TCR association rates differed between HLA loci; DRB1 had the most and HLA-C the fewest. CMV serostatus alone was available as immune exposure information.

It was with 60 Vbeta and 13 Jbeta primers that the PCR ran. TCRdb keeps only in-frame clones here, not all; method: immunoSEQ multiplex PCR. The table lists 100,000 to 150,000 clones. Comment on this clone: Its target is not known.

V dropped 2 bases and J dropped 4 bases, with 16 bases sitting between them. The CDR3 is made up of 15 amino acids. Per the germline V gene, CDR1 is SGHRS and CDR2 is YFSETQ. This receptor was taken from a man aged 35 to 55 in good health and CMV-seronegative. This chain connects TRBV5-1 to TRBJ2-7; D perhaps matches TRBD2 (6 bases). The material sequenced was PBMCs. The CDR3 DNA reads as TGCGCCAGCAGCTTTACCGGGACTGACTCGTACGAGCAGTACTTC. Amino acids: CASSFTGTDSYEQYF.